Shown below are 25 T cell receptor beta chains from a single sample sequenced in a study of blood T cell repertoires in COVID-19. Clones were read by immunoSEQ multiplex PCR, and TCRdb kept only the in-frame ones, dropping some. The data hold some 130,000 clones, with about 89% observed a single time. Sequenced input: peripheral blood. The source of these receptors is a woman aged 70-85 years with COVID-19, enrolled during active disease.

The chain carries TRBV28 and TRBJ1-1; D may be TRBD1 (5 bases). Trimming took off 1 base at V and 1 base at J, with 10 bases between the two ends. Germline CDR1 is MDHEN and CDR2 is SYDVKM. The CDR3 loop spans 15 amino acids. Here the CDR3 DNA reads TGTGCCAGCAGTTTATATTTCGGGGGGAACACTGAAGCTTTCTTT. Translation: CASSLYFGGNTEAFF.

The chain has TRBV5-1 and TRBJ1-1; 7 bases align to TRBD1. This CDR3 contains 14 residues. J gave up 5 bases and V 5 bases, and 9 bases lay outside the gene matches. CDR1 is SGHRS, CDR2 YFSETQ, per germline. The CDR3 loop is CASRPNTGDTEAFF. CDR3 nucleotide sequence: TGCGCCAGCAGGCCAAACACAGGGGATACTGAAGCTTTCTTT.

The V gene is TRBV3-1 (or the pseudogene TRBV3-2), the J gene TRBJ2-2; 7 positions match TRBD1. The CDR3 totals 14 residues. Trimming took 4 bases from V and 4 from J; bases not matched to a gene: 3. Germline loops: CDR1 LGHDT, CDR2 YNNKEL (reference sequence). CDR3 sequence reads: CASSRTGGTGELFF. CDR3 in DNA: TGTGCCAGCAGCCGGACAGGCGGCACCGGGGAGCTGTTTTTT.

The chain uses TRBV5-5 and TRBJ1-1; possibly TRBD1 for D (5 bases). The germline V gene encodes CDR1 SGHKS and CDR2 YYEKEE (reference sequence). Deletions cut 2 bases from V and 4 bases from J, with 15 bases between. This CDR3 is 15 amino acids long. The CDR3 loop reads CASSFAGFPSTEAFF. In DNA form, the CDR3 reads TGTGCCAGCAGCTTTGCAGGGTTTCCGTCCACTGAAGCTTTCTTT. Full variable domain (rest looked up from reference TRBV5-5 and TRBJ1-1): DAGVTQSPTHLIKTRGQQVTLRCSPISGHKSVSWYQQVLGQGPQFIFQYYEKEERGRGNFPDRFSARQFPNYSSELNVNALLLGDSALYLCASSFAGFPSTEAFFGQGTRLTVV.

This chain connects TRBV28 to TRBJ2-4; 8 bases align to TRBD1. This CDR3 is 15 amino acids long. The trim removed 3 bases at V and 1 base at J, leaving 2 bases unmatched. Germline lookup yields CDR1 MDHEN and CDR2 SYDVKM. The CDR3 spells CASSFYRGAKNIQYF. CDR3 nucleotides: TGTGCCAGCAGTTTCTACAGGGGGGCCAAAAACATTCAGTACTTC.

The chain employs TRBV5-4 and TRBJ1-1; 7 bases agree with TRBD1. The CDR3 is 17 amino acids. The V gene end was trimmed by 2 bases and the J gene end by 1 base; junction bases not matched to a gene: 11. The germline V gene encodes CDR1 SGHNT and CDR2 YYREEE (reference sequence). This chain's CDR3 is CASSFGGDSDSNTEAFF. In DNA, the CDR3 is TGTGCCAGCAGCTTCGGCGGGGACAGCGATTCGAACACTGAAGCTTTCTTT.

The V and J genes are TRBV18 and TRBJ1-1; 7 nucleotides align to TRBD1. Per germline, CDR1 KGHSH and CDR2 LQKENI. The CDR3 length is 16 residues. The V gene end was trimmed by 5 bases and the J gene end by 1 base; junction bases not matched to a gene: 10. CDR3 DNA sequence: TGTGCCAGCTCATTGTCTCGGCCAGGGGGGAACACTGAAGCTTTCTTT. Protein product: CASSLSRPGGNTEAFF.

The V gene is TRBV28, the J gene TRBJ1-6, with D unclear. CDR3 length: 13 residues. V lost 6 bases and J 7 bases, leaving 10 bases between the germline ends. The V gene's germline CDR1 is MDHEN and CDR2 SYDVKM. The DNA of the CDR3 is TGTGCCAGCAGCCCAACCCGGAATTCACCCCTCCACTTT. This gives the protein CASSPTRNSPLHF. The whole variable domain, remainder taken from reference TRBV28 and TRBJ1-6, is DVKVTQSSRYLVKRTGEKVFLECVQDMDHENMFWYRQDPGLGLRLIYFSYDVKMKEKGDIPEGYSVSREKKERFSLILESASTNQTSMYLCASSPTRNSPLHFGNGTRLTVT.

The V and J genes are TRBV29-1 and TRBJ2-3; 7 bases are shared with TRBD2. In germline, CDR1 is SQVTM, CDR2 ANQGSEA. The CDR3 extends over 14 amino acids. V lost 3 bases to trimming and J lost 0 bases; unmatched junction nucleotides: 3. The CDR3 nucleotides read TGCAGCGTTGATTCGGGGGGTAGCACAGATACGCAGTATTTT. It encodes CSVDSGGSTDTQYF.

The V and J genes are TRBV7-3 and TRBJ2-7; 10 nucleotides agree with TRBD1. The V gene end was trimmed by 4 bases and the J gene end by 2 bases; junction bases not matched to a gene: 5. This CDR3 contains 15 residues. Germline CDR1 reads SGHTA; CDR2 reads FQGTGA. The CDR3 sequence is CASSSQGQGTYEQYF. The CDR3 bases are TGTGCCAGCAGCTCCCAGGGACAGGGGACCTACGAGCAGTACTTC. Supplemented by reference TRBV7-3 and TRBJ2-7, the full variable domain reads GAGVSQTPSNKVTEKGKYVELRCDPISGHTALYWYRQSLGQGPEFLIYFQGTGAADDSGLPNDRFFAVRPEGSVSTLKIQRTERGDSAVYLCASSSQGQGTYEQYFGPGTRLTVT.

The chain has TRBV5-1 and TRBJ1-1; 7 bases line up with TRBD1. The CDR3 is 14 residues long. CDR1 is SGHRS and CDR2 is YFSETQ in the germline V gene. The V and J ends lost 4 bases and 5 bases, in that order; junction bases with no gene match: 8. The CDR3 sequence: CASSLSSGGTEAFF. For the CDR3, the DNA is TGCGCCAGCAGCCTGTCTTCAGGGGGGACTGAAGCTTTCTTT.

The gene calls are TRBV5-1 and TRBJ1-1, with D tentatively TRBD1 (5 bases). This CDR3 spans 15 amino acids. Germline V CDR1 and CDR2: SGHRS, YFSETQ. V lost 1 base and J lost 4, with 14 bases in between. CDR3 in amino acids: CASSLLGGLATEAFF. The CDR3 DNA sequence: TGCGCCAGCAGCTTGCTGGGGGGTTTGGCCACTGAAGCTTTCTTT.

The V gene is TRBV28, the J gene TRBJ1-4; 8 bases match TRBD1. The V segment lost 3 bases and the J segment 2 bases; nucleotides outside the gene matches: 14. There are 19 residues in the CDR3. Per germline, CDR1 MDHEN and CDR2 SYDVKM. In nucleotides, the CDR3 is TGTGCCAGCAGTTTGCGGCAGGGGGCTAGGCTTTTGACTAATGAAAAACTGTTTTTT. Translating gives CASSLRQGARLLTNEKLFF.

V usage is TRBV24-1 and J usage is TRBJ2-1, with TRBD1 matching 9 bases. In germline, CDR1 is KGHDR, CDR2 SFDVKD. CDR3 length: 14 residues. V shed 7 bases and J 4 bases; nucleotides not matched to a gene: 4. CDR3: CATSRDRAYNEQFF. CDR3 in DNA: TGTGCCACCAGCCGGGACAGGGCGTACAATGAGCAGTTCTTC.

This sequence joins TRBV27 and TRBJ1-6; 11 nucleotides line up with TRBD1. V trimming: 5 bases; J trimming: 6 bases; junction bases outside the gene matches: 9. Germline assignment: CDR1 MNHEY and CDR2 SMNVEV (reference sequence). There are 17 residues in the CDR3. CDR3 sequence reads: CASSVSPGQGVNSPLHF. Written as DNA, the CDR3 is TGTGCCAGCAGTGTGTCACCGGGACAGGGGGTTAATTCACCCCTCCACTTT.

This sequence joins TRBV5-6 and TRBJ1-1; D might be TRBD1 (5 bases). Germline CDR1 and CDR2: SGHDT and YYEEEE. The CDR3 is 16 residues long. V lost 4 bases and J 1 base, leaving 17 bases between the germline ends. The CDR3: CASSLGWQDKNTEAFF. CDR3 DNA: TGTGCCAGCAGCCTTGGGTGGCAGGACAAGAACACTGAAGCTTTCTTT.

The V and J genes are TRBV11-2 and TRBJ2-7, with 8 bases that match TRBD2. Per germline, CDR1 SGHAT and CDR2 FQNNGV. V lost 5 bases to trimming and J lost 3 bases; unmatched junction nucleotides: 6. The CDR3 runs to 14 residues. The CDR3 sequence: CASSANSGVYEQYF. The DNA for the CDR3 is TGTGCCAGCAGCGCCAATAGCGGGGTCTACGAGCAGTACTTC.

J is TRBJ1-2 and V is TRBV29-1, with TRBD1 matching over 7 bases. Germline CDR1 SQVTM, CDR2 ANQGSEA. The CDR3 has 12 residues. The trim removed 3 bases at V and 6 bases at J, leaving 4 bases unmatched. CDR3 protein: CSVDRDRDGYTF. The CDR3 DNA reads TGCAGCGTTGATCGAGACAGGGATGGCTACACCTTC.

The sample holds one count of this clone. The chain employs TRBV7-9 and TRBJ1-2, with D perhaps TRBD1 (5 bases). Germline V CDR1 and CDR2: SEHNR, FQNEAQ (reference sequence). V shed 7 bases and J shed 0 bases, with 12 bases lying between them. The CDR3 totals 14 residues. The CDR3 here is CASTLQGTNYGYTF. CDR3 nucleotides: TGTGCCAGCACCCTCCAGGGCACTAACTATGGCTACACCTTC.

There are a few counts of this clone. A read error may account for a junction end that differs from germline. The V and J genes are TRBV10-1 and TRBJ2-4; the D gene is possibly TRBD1 (5 bases). The CDR3 loop spans 16 amino acids. Germline V lookup: CDR1 WNHNN, CDR2 SYGVQD (reference sequence). This CDR3 reads CASSYGWQGAEKIQYF. CDR3 DNA: TGCGCCAGCAGTTATGGGTGGCAGGGCGCTGAAAAGATTCAGTACTTC.

This clone was recorded once. The V gene is TRBV28, the J gene TRBJ2-5; 8 bases map to TRBD2. The J segment lost 2 bases and the V segment lost 5 bases, leaving 10 bases of the junction unmatched. This CDR3 is 16 amino acids long. CDR1 is MDHEN and CDR2 is SYDVKM in the germline V gene. The CDR3 region is CASSTSGRGFQETQYF. The DNA of the CDR3 is TGTGCCAGCAGTACGTCCGGGAGGGGCTTTCAAGAGACCCAGTACTTC. The entire variable domain, with the rest obtained from reference TRBV28 and TRBJ2-5, is as follows: DVKVTQSSRYLVKRTGEKVFLECVQDMDHENMFWYRQDPGLGLRLIYFSYDVKMKEKGDIPEGYSVSREKKERFSLILESASTNQTSMYLCASSTSGRGFQETQYFGPGTRLLVL.

This clone was observed once. The rearrangement uses TRBV5-1 and TRBJ2-7, with 9 bases lining up with TRBD2. Unmatched junction bases numbered 0, after V lost 0 bases and J lost 2 bases. Germline loops: CDR1 SGHRS, CDR2 YFSETQ. The CDR3 contains 14 residues. In DNA, the CDR3 is TGCGCCAGCAGCTTGGTAGCGGGGGCCTACGAGCAGTACTTC. Amino acid sequence: CASSLVAGAYEQYF.

The CDR3: CASSLAPGGTEAFF. CDR3 DNA sequence: TGTGCCAGCAGCTTGGCCCCGGGGGGCACTGAAGCTTTCTTT. V gene TRBV5-6 combines with J gene TRBJ1-1, with D tentatively TRBD1 (5 bases). Germline V gene lookup returns CDR1 SGHDT and CDR2 YYEEEE. Between the trimmed V and J ends, which lost 0 bases and 4 bases, there was a span of 10 bases. CDR3 length: 14 amino acids. Full variable domain (missing parts from reference TRBV5-6 and TRBJ1-1): DAGVTQSPTHLIKTRGQQVTLRCSPKSGHDTVSWYQQALGQGPQFIFQYYEEEERQRGNFPDRFSGHQFPNYSSELNVNALLLGDSALYLCASSLAPGGTEAFFGQGTRLTVV.

The rearrangement uses TRBV5-1 and TRBJ2-2; TRBD1 aligns across 7 bases. CDR3 length: 15 amino acids. J was trimmed by 4 bases and V by 2 bases; bases with no gene match: 5. CDR1 and CDR2 from the germline V gene are SGHRS and YFSETQ. The CDR3 loop is CASSLRAGGTGELFF. CDR3 nucleotide sequence: TGCGCCAGCAGCTTACGAGCAGGGGGCACCGGGGAGCTGTTTTTT.

This chain uses TRBV9 with TRBJ2-5; 10 bases fit TRBD1. This CDR3 is built from 16 residues. Trimming took 0 bases from V and 1 from J; bases not matched to a gene: 3. The V gene's germline CDR1 is SGDLS and CDR2 YYNGEE. This CDR3 reads CASSVAGQGVQETQYF. CDR3 coding DNA: TGTGCCAGCAGCGTAGCTGGACAGGGGGTCCAAGAGACCCAGTACTTC. The full variable domain, rest sourced from reference TRBV9 and TRBJ2-5, is DSGVTQTPKHLITATGQRVTLRCSPRSGDLSVYWYQQSLDQGLQFLIQYYNGEERAKGNILERFSAQQFPDLHSELNLSSLELGDSALYFCASSVAGQGVQETQYFGPGTRLLVL.